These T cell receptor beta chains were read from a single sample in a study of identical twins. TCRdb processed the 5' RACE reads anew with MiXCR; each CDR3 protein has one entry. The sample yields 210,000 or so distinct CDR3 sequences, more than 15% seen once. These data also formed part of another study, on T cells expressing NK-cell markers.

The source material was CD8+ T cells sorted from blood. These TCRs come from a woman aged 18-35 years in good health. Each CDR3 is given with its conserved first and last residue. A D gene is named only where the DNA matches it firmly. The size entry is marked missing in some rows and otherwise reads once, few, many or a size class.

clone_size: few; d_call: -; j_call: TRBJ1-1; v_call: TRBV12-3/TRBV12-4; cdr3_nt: TGTGCCAGCTCCCCAGGGGCAAGGGTGGGAGCTTTCTTT; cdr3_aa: CASSPGARVGAFF
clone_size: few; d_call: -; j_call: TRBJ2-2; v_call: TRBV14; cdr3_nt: TGTGCCAGCAGCCAAGTGTCGGGACACACCGGGGAGCTGTTTTTT; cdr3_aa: CASSQVSGHTGELFF
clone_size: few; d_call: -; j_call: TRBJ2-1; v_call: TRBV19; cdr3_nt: TGTGCCAGTAGTATAAGTGGGGCTCTCTACAATGAGCAGTTCTTC; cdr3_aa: CASSISGALYNEQFF
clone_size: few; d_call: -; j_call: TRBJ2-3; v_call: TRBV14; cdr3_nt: TGTGCCAGCAGCCAAGATTTCGGGAACGGGGCCAACACAGATACGCAGTATTTT; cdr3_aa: CASSQDFGNGANTDTQYF
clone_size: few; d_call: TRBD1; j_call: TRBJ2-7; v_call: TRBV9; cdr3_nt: TGTGCCAGCAGCGCCGGCGGGACAGGGGTCTACGAGCAGTACTTC; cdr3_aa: CASSAGGTGVYEQYF
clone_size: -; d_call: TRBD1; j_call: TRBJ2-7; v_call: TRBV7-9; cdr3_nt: TGTGCCATTAGACAGGGCCCGTACGAGCAGTACTTC; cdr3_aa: CAIRQGPYEQYF
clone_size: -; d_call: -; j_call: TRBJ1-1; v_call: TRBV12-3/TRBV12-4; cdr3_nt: TGTGCCAGCAGTTTCGTCGTGGGAGACACTGAAGCTTTCTTT; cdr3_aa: CASSFVVGDTEAFF
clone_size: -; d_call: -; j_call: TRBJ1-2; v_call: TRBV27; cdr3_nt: TGTGCCAGCATCGAACAGGGTAACGCGGGGTATGGCTACACCTTC; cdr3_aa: CASIEQGNAGYGYTF
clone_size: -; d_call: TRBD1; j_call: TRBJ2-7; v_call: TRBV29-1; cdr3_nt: TGCAGCGTGTATGGACAGGGGCAATACGAGCAGTACTTC; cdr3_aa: CSVYGQGQYEQYF
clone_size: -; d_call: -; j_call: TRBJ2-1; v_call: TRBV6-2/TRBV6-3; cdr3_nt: TGTGCCAGCAGCCCCGGGGCCTACAATGAGCAGTTCTTC; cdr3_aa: CASSPGAYNEQFF
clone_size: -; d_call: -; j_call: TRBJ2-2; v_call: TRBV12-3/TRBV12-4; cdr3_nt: TGTGCCAGCAGTTTTCTGCGACCTGAGACCGGGGAGCTGTTTTTT; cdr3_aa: CASSFLRPETGELFF
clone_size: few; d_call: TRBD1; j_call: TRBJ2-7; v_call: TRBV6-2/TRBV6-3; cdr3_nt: TGTGCCACCATCGGGACAGGGTCCTACGAGCAGTACTTC; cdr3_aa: CATIGTGSYEQYF
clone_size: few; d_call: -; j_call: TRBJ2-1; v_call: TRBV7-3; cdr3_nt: TGTGCCAGCAGCTTAGCGGGTTTTAACAATGAGCAGTTCTTC; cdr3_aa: CASSLAGFNNEQFF
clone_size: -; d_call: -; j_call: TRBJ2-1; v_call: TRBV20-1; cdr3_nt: TGCAGTGCTAGAGTTATGGGTGAGGGACTGAATGAGCAGTTCTTC; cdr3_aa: CSARVMGEGLNEQFF
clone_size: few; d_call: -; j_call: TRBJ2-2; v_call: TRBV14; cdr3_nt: TGTGCCAGCAGCCCCGAGTGGGGGAGAGCCGGGGAGCTGTTTTTT; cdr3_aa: CASSPEWGRAGELFF
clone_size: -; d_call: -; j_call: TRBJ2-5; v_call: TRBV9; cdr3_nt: TGTGCCAGCAGCGACCCGGGGGTTGGGGAGACCCAGTACTTC; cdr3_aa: CASSDPGVGETQYF
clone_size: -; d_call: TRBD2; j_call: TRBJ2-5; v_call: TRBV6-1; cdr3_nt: TGTGCCAGCAGCCTCCTAGCGGGAGGGCCTGGAGAGACCCAGTACTTC; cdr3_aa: CASSLLAGGPGETQYF
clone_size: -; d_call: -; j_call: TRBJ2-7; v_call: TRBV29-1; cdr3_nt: TGCAGCGTTAAGTCCCCCCTCTACGAGCAGTACTTC; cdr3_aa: CSVKSPLYEQYF
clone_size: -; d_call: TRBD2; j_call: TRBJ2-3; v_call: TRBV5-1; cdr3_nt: TGCGCCAGCAGCTGGACTCTAGCGGGATCGGATACGCAGTATTTT; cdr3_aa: CASSWTLAGSDTQYF
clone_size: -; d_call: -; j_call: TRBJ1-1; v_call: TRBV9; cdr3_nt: TGTGCCAGCAGCGACAGGGACCCCGAAGCTTTCTTT; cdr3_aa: CASSDRDPEAFF
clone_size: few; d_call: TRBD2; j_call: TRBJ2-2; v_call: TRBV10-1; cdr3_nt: TGCGCCAGCAGTGAGATGGCATTAGGGACTAGCGGGGGCGCGAACACCGGGGAGCTGTTTTTT; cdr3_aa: CASSEMALGTSGGANTGELFF
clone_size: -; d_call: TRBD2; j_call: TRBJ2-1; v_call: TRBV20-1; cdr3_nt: TGCAGTGCTGGGGAGCGGGAGCGCTTTCGGAATGAGCAGTTCTTC; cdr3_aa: CSAGERERFRNEQFF
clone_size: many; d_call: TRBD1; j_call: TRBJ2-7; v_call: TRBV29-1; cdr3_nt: TGCAGCGTTGAAGACGGGACAGGGGGCAACGAGCAGTACTTC; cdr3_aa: CSVEDGTGGNEQYF
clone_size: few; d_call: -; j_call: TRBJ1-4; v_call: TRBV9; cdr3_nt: TGTGCCAGCACCGCAACCGGAGGGGGTGAAAAACTGTTTTTT; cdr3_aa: CASTATGGGEKLFF
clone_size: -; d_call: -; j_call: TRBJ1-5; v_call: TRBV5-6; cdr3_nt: TGTGCCAGCAGCTTGGGGGCAGGGCCCCAGCCCCAGCATTTT; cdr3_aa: CASSLGAGPQPQHF
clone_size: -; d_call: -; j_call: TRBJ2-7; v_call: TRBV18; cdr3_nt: TGTGCCAGCTCCGAGGGCGAGGGCTCCGAGCAGTACTTC; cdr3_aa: CASSEGEGSEQYF
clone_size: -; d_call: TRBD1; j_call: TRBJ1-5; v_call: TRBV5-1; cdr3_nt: TGCGCCAGCAGCACCGACAGGGGTCAGCCCCAGCATTTT; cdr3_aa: CASSTDRGQPQHF
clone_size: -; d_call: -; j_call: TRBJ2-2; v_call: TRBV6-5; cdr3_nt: TGTGCCAGCAGTTCCTTGGGTAACACCGGGGAGCTGTTTTTT; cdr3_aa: CASSSLGNTGELFF
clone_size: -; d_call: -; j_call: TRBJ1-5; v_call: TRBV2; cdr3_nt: TGTGCCAGCAGTGGACACCCAAGCAATCAGCCCCAGCATTTT; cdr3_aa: CASSGHPSNQPQHF
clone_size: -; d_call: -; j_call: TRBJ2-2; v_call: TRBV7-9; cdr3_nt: TGTGCCAGCCAACGAGGGACGTATCTTATGGGGGGGGAGCTGTTTTTT; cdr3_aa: CASQRGTYLMGGELFF
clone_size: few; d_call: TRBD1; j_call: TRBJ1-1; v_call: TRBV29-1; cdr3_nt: TGCAGCGTACAGGGGAATATGGCTGAAGCTTTCTTT; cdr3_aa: CSVQGNMAEAFF
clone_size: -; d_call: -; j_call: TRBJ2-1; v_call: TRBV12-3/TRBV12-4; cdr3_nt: TGTGCCAGCAGTAACCAGGGCTACAATGAGCAGTTCTTC; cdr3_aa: CASSNQGYNEQFF
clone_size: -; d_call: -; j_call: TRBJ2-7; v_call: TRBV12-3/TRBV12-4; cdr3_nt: TGTGCCAGCAGTTTAGGGGGTGTGTTCGCGGGCTCGTACTTC; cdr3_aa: CASSLGGVFAGSYF
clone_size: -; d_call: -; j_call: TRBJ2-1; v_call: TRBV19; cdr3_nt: TGTGCCAGTAGTCAGGCGTTTGAGCAGTTCTTC; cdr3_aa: CASSQAFEQFF
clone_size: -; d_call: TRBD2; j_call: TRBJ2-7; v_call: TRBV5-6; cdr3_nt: TGTGCCAGCAGCTTCGGACTAGCGGGGCGAGTGGAGCAGTACTTC; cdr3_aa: CASSFGLAGRVEQYF
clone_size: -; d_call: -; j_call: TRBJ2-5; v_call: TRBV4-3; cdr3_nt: TGCGCCAGCAGCCAAGACTCGGAACAAGAGACCCAGTACTTC; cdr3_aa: CASSQDSEQETQYF
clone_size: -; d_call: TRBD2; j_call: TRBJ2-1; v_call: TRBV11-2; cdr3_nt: TGTGCCAGCAGCTTACCGGCTAGCGGGACCCTCTACAATGAGCAGTTCTTC; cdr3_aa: CASSLPASGTLYNEQFF
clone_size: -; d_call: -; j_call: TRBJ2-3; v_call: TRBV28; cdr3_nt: TGTGCCAGCAGTTTTAGCCAGTGGCTTCCTCCGGTCGTGGATACGCAGTATTTT; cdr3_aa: CASSFSQWLPPVVDTQYF
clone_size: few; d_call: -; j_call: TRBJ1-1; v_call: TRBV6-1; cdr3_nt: TGTGCGACACGCCTGGGGGGAGTGCGGACTGAAGCTTTCTTT; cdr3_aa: CATRLGGVRTEAFF
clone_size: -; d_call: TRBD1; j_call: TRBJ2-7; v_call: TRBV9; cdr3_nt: TGTGCCAGCACCCCGGGACAGGCAACTTCCTACGAGCAGTACTTC; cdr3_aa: CASTPGQATSYEQYF
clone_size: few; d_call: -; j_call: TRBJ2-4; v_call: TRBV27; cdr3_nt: TGTGCCAGCAGTTTTACAGGGAACATTCAGTACTTC; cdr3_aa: CASSFTGNIQYF
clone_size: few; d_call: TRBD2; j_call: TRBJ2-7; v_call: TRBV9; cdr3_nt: TGTGCCAGCAGCCCCGGGACTAGCGGGAGGGAATTACACGAGCAGTACTTC; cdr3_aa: CASSPGTSGRELHEQYF